The 21 T cell receptor beta chains below were found in one sample sequenced in a study of blood T cell repertoires in COVID-19. Produced via immunoSEQ multiplex PCR; TCRdb's table is partial and in-frame only. This sample carries roughly 250,000 clones, about 89% of them seen once, and the ten largest clones take 1.9%. What was sequenced was PBMCs or T cells enriched from blood (not recorded which). The receptor source for this set is a woman aged 18-29 years who had recovered from COVID-19.

This clone was detected only once. This chain joins TRBV2 and TRBJ1-2; 7 bases agree with TRBD1. CDR1 is SNHLY, CDR2 FYNNEI, per germline. V shed 4 bases, J shed 5 bases, and the junction held 22 bases outside the gene matches. This CDR3 comprises 19 residues. The CDR3 is CASSVDRTGAERNSYGYTF. CDR3 in DNA: TGTGCCAGCAGTGTAGACCGGACAGGAGCCGAAAGGAATTCTTATGGCTACACCTTC.

The genes are TRBV11-2 and TRBJ1-1, with 7 bases matching TRBD1. The CDR3 consists of 13 residues. The germline V gene has CDR1 SGHAT and CDR2 FQNNGV. Germline trimming cut 1 base from V and 5 bases from J; bases unmatched to any gene: 1. CDR3 DNA sequence: TGTGCCAGCAGCTTAGGACAGGGAACTGAAGCTTTCTTT. This codes for CASSLGQGTEAFF.

The CDR3 sequence is CSMTIPRGISYEQYF. CDR3 nucleotides: TGCAGCATGACGATTCCCAGGGGAATCTCCTACGAGCAGTACTTC. The rearrangement uses TRBV29-1 and TRBJ2-7; D is possibly TRBD1 (6 bases). V was shortened by 8 bases and J by 0 bases, with 20 bases between the two germline ends. The CDR3 totals 15 residues. CDR1 is SQVTM and CDR2 is ANQGSEA in the germline V gene.

The chain joins TRBV5-5 to TRBJ1-2; perhaps TRBD1 as D (6 bases). Trimming removed 0 bases from V and 4 bases from J, with 7 bases in between. Germline V gene data show CDR1 as SGHKS and CDR2 as YYEKEE (reference sequence). The CDR3 runs to 13 residues. The CDR3 bases are TGTGCCAGCAGCTTGGCGACAGGCTATGGCTACACCTTC. Translating gives CASSLATGYGYTF.

This clone was seen just once. The identical CDR3 is also encoded by other nucleotide sequences in the sample. V usage is TRBV18 and J usage is TRBJ2-7, with 8 positions matching TRBD1. The CDR3 spans 13 residues. Germline-derived CDR1 and CDR2 are KGHSH and LQKENI. The V and J ends lost 2 bases and 3 bases, in that order; junction bases with no gene match: 0. CDR3 DNA: TGTGCCAGCTCACCAGGGACAGGCTACGAGCAGTACTTC. It yields the protein CASSPGTGYEQYF.

This clone was counted a single time. The chain has TRBV2 and TRBJ1-2, with D maybe TRBD1 (5 bases). V was clipped by 6 bases and J by 4 bases, with 15 bases between them. This CDR3 region has 14 residues. Per germline, CDR1 SNHLY and CDR2 FYNNEI. CDR3 DNA: TGTGCCAGCAGCGAGACAGTTGGTGGCTATGGCTACACCTTC. This translates into CASSETVGGYGYTF. Together with reference TRBV2 and TRBJ1-2, the CDR3 gives the full variable domain: EPEVTQTPSHQVTQMGQEVILRCVPISNHLYFYWYRQILGQKVEFLVSFYNNEISEKSEIFDDQFSVERPDGSNFTLKIRSTKLEDSAMYFCASSETVGGYGYTFGSGTRLTVV.

The chain has TRBV6-4 and TRBJ2-1; D is unresolved. With 2 bases removed from V and 6 bases from J, the gap between germline ends came to 11 bases. CDR1 is MRHNA, CDR2 SNTAGT, per germline. CDR3 length: 14 amino acids. The CDR3 is CASSDGATSNEQFF. The CDR3 DNA reads as TGTGCCAGCAGTGACGGAGCCACCTCCAATGAGCAGTTCTTC.

This rearrangement joins TRBV19 to TRBJ2-1, with TRBD1 as a possible D gene (5 bases). CDR1 is LNHDA, CDR2 SQIVND, per germline (reference sequence). The CDR3 totals 13 residues. V dropped 5 bases and J dropped 9 bases, with 14 bases sitting between them. The DNA of the CDR3 is TGTGCCAGTAGTGTTACAGGAGCAAGTGAGCAGTTCTTC. Amino acid sequence: CASSVTGASEQFF.

The rearrangement uses TRBV7-3 and TRBJ2-2, with D unresolved. Germline values: CDR1 SGHTA, CDR2 FQGTGA. The germline V and J ends were trimmed by 7 bases and 0 bases, with 6 bases remaining between them. The CDR3 is made up of 13 amino acids. The CDR3 here is CASNIPNTGELFF. The CDR3 DNA sequence: TGTGCCAGCAACATACCGAACACCGGGGAGCTGTTTTTT.

V usage is TRBV9 and J usage is TRBJ2-3; 7 nucleotides align to TRBD2. Germline V lookup: CDR1 SGDLS, CDR2 YYNGEE. The V and J ends lost 4 bases and 3 bases, in that order; junction bases with no gene match: 8. The CDR3 extends over 15 amino acids. In DNA form, the CDR3 reads TGTGCCAGCAGCCCAAGCGGGATCGGGACAGATACGCAGTATTTT. Translation gives CASSPSGIGTDTQYF.

The V call is TRBV6-5, the J call TRBJ2-5, with 9 bases matching TRBD1. CDR1 and CDR2 from the germline V gene are MNHEY and SVGAGI. After removal of 6 bases from V and 2 bases from J, the junction contained 1 base not matched to a gene. This CDR3 spans 13 amino acids. As DNA, the CDR3 is TGTGCCAGCAGGGGGACAGGGCAAGAGACCCAGTACTTC. Translated: CASRGTGQETQYF.

The CDR3 DNA follows: TGTGCCAGCTCACCGACAGGGACAACGAACACTGAAGCTTTCTTT. Translated: CASSPTGTTNTEAFF. V and J are TRBV18 and TRBJ1-1; 7 nucleotides match TRBD1. There are 15 residues in the CDR3. The V segment lost 3 bases and the J segment 1 base; nucleotides outside the gene matches: 5. Looked up from germline, CDR1 is KGHSH and CDR2 is LQKENI.

This chain uses TRBV27 with TRBJ2-6; D not resolved. V was clipped by 6 bases and J by 1 base, with 7 bases between them. The CDR3 consists of 14 residues. Germline V CDR1 and CDR2: MNHEY, SMNVEV (reference sequence). Written as DNA, the CDR3 is TGTGCCAGCAGAAAAACATCTGGGGCCAACGTCCTGACTTTC. It specifies CASRKTSGANVLTF. Supplemented by reference TRBV27 and TRBJ2-6, the full variable domain reads EAQVTQNPRYLITVTGKKLTVTCSQNMNHEYMSWYRQDPGLGLRQIYYSMNVEVTDKGDVPEGYKVSRKEKRNFPLILESPSPNQTSLYFCASRKTSGANVLTFGAGSRLTVL.

This clone has only one observation. The chain employs TRBV7-2 and TRBJ2-1; TRBD1 matches at 8 bases. The CDR3 covers 13 residues. Germline V gives CDR1 SGHTA, CDR2 FQGNSA. V was clipped by 6 bases and J by 6 bases; unmatched bases: 4. The CDR3 sequence is CASREDRGNEQFF. The CDR3 DNA sequence: TGTGCCAGCAGGGAAGACAGGGGCAATGAGCAGTTCTTC.

The chain recombines TRBV5-6 with TRBJ1-1; D may be TRBD1 (5 bases). The germline V gene has CDR1 SGHDT and CDR2 YYEEEE. The V end was cut by 3 bases, the J end by 3 bases, with 21 bases between. This CDR3 spans 17 amino acids. For the CDR3, the DNA is TGTGCCAGCAGCTACCTTGTAGGGCCGGGGGTGGACACTGAAGCTTTCTTT. Residues: CASSYLVGPGVDTEAFF.

The chain joins TRBV18 to TRBJ2-1, with D perhaps matching TRBD1 (6 bases). V was shortened by 5 bases and J by 5 bases, with 10 bases between the two germline ends. The CDR3 has 13 residues. Germline V gene lookup returns CDR1 KGHSH and CDR2 LQKENI. The CDR3 nucleotides read TGTGCCAGCTCAGACAGGAGGAACAATGAGCAGTTCTTC. Protein: CASSDRRNNEQFF. The full variable domain, completed using reference TRBV18 and TRBJ2-1, is NAGVMQNPRHLVRRRGQEARLRCSPMKGHSHVYWYRQLPEEGLKFMVYLQKENIIDESGMPKERFSAEFPKEGPSILRIQQVVRGDSAAYFCASSDRRNNEQFFGPGTRLTVL.

DNA for the CDR3: TGCGCCAGCAGCTTGAGTGCGGGGGCCTACGAGCAGTACTTC. Its protein product is CASSLSAGAYEQYF. The chain is built from TRBV5-1 and TRBJ2-7; 7 bases agree with TRBD2. The V segment lost 1 base and the J segment 2 bases; nucleotides outside the gene matches: 3. Germline loops: CDR1 SGHRS, CDR2 YFSETQ. CDR3 size: 14 residues.

The chain joins TRBV7-9 to TRBJ1-1; D is undetermined. From germline, CDR1 is SEHNR and CDR2 FQNEAQ (reference sequence). The V gene lost 5 bases and the J gene lost 0 bases, with 4 bases spanning the gap. The CDR3 loop spans 12 amino acids. The CDR3 spells CASSPMNTEAFF. The CDR3 DNA reads as TGTGCCAGCAGCCCTATGAACACTGAAGCTTTCTTT.

The rearrangement joins TRBV9 to TRBJ2-7; TRBD1 matches 9 bases. The V gene's germline CDR1 is SGDLS and CDR2 YYNGEE. The length of the CDR3 is 13 residues. Germline trimming cut 3 bases from V and 3 bases from J; bases unmatched to any gene: 1. The CDR3 protein is CASSEGQGYEQYF. The CDR3, as DNA: TGTGCCAGCAGCGAGGGACAGGGCTACGAGCAGTACTTC.

This chain links TRBV7-8 with TRBJ1-3; 7 bases map to TRBD1. This CDR3 is 17 amino acids long. With V trimmed by 1 base and J by 0 bases, 6 bases remained unmatched. The germline V gene encodes CDR1 SGHVS and CDR2 FQNEAQ. CDR3 coding DNA: TGTGCCAGCAGCTTAGGAGACAGGGCACACTCTGGAAACACCATATATTTT. Translating gives CASSLGDRAHSGNTIYF.

The chain uses TRBV18 and TRBJ2-2; 10 nucleotides agree with TRBD1. The CDR3 runs 16 residues. V lost 2 bases, J lost 7 bases, and 7 bases stayed unmatched. Germline V gene data show CDR1 as KGHSH and CDR2 as LQKENI. CDR3 amino acids: CASSPGTGVLGGELFF. DNA of the CDR3: TGTGCCAGCTCACCAGGGACAGGGGTTCTCGGCGGGGAGCTGTTTTTT.